This T cell receptor beta chain stems from a study of metastatic and nonmetastatic thyroid tumors. Study-wide background: A comparison of repertoires was made across blood and tumor or nodule tissue from malignant and benign thyroid patients. The study's findings and limits: Reported TCR beta diversity, measured in blood and tumor, was significantly higher for malignant thyroid tumors than for benign nodules.

Every patient was untreated before thyroid surgery. V lost 6 bases to trimming and J lost 12 bases, with 11 bases between them. The CDR3 runs to 11 residues. CDR1 and CDR2 from the germline V gene are MNHEY and SMNVEV (reference sequence). Original data processing: To classify distant metastasis in papillary thyroid cancer, a model was built from CDR3 differences across clinicopathological groups. TCRdb redid the clone calls on the PCR reads using MiXCR. The V and J calls here are based on TCRdb, not the publication. The table records 70,000 or so clones, 14% of them present only once. Points on this clone: The antigen remains unidentified. A much larger clone differs by one base, so this may be a read error.

The sequence came from a male donor with papillary thyroid cancer or a benign thyroid nodule (not recorded which). Some clones in this sample may be carry-over from other donors' samples. The sequenced sample was blood. The chain couples TRBV27 to TRBJ1-4; D gene uncertain. CDR3 sequence reads: CASSTGRELFF. In DNA, the CDR3 is TGTGCCAGCAGCACCGGTCGAGAACTGTTTTTT.